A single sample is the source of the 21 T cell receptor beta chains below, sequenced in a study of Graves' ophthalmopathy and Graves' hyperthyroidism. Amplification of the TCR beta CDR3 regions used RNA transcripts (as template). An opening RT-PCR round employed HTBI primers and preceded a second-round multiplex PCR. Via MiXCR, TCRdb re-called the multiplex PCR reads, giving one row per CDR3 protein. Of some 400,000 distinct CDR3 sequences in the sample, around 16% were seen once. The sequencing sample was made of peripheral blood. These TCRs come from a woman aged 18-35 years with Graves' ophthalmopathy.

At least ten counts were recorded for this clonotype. DNA for the CDR3: TGTGCCAGCAGCCGCCTCAGGGGAAGCACTGAAGCTTTCTTT. Protein: CASSRLRGSTEAFF. The chain joins TRBV3-1 to TRBJ1-1; D is perhaps TRBD1 (6 bases). Germline V gene data show CDR1 as LGHDT and CDR2 as YNNKEL (reference sequence). The germline V and J ends were trimmed by 4 bases and 4 bases, with 13 bases remaining between them. CDR3 length: 14 amino acids.

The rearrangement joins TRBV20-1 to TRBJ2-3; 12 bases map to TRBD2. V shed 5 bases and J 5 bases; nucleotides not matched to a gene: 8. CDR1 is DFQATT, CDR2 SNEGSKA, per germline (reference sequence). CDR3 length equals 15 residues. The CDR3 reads CSAFVLAGGLDTQYF. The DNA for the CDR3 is TGCAGTGCTTTTGTCCTAGCGGGAGGGCTAGATACGCAGTATTTT.

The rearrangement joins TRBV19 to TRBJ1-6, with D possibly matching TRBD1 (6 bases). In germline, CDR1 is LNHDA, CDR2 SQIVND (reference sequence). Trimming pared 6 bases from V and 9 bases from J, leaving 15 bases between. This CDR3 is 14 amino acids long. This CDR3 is CASRVTGWTSPLHF. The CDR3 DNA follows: TGTGCCAGTAGGGTCACAGGGTGGACTTCACCCCTCCACTTT.

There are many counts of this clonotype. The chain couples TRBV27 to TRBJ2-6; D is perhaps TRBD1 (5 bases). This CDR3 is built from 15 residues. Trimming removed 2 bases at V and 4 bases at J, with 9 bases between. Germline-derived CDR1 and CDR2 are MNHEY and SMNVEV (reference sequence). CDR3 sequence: CASSLIGAGANVLTF. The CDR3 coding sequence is TGTGCCAGCAGTTTAATTGGGGCCGGGGCCAACGTCCTGACTTTC.

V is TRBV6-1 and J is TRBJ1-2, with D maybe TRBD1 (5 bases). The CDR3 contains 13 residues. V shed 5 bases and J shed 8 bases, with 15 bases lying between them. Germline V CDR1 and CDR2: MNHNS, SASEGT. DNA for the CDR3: TGTGCCAGCAGTAAAAACAGGATGTGGGGCTACACCTTC. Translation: CASSKNRMWGYTF.

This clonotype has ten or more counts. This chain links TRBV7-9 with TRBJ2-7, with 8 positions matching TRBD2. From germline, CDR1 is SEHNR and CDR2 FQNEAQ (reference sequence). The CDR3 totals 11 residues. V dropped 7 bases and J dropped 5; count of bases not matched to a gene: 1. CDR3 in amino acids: CASTGGDEQYF. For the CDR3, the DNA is TGTGCCAGCACCGGGGGGGACGAGCAGTACTTC.

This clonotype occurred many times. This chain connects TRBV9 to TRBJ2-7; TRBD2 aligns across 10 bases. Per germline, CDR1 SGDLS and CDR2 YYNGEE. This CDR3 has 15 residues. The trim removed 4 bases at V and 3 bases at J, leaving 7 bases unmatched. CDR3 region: CASSLGGLASYEQYF. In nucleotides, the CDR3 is TGTGCCAGCAGCCTTGGGGGACTAGCGAGCTACGAGCAGTACTTC.

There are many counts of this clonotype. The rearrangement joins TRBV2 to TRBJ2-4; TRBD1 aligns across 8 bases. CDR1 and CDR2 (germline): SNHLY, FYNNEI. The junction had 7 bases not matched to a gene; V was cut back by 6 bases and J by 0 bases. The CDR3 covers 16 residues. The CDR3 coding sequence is TGTGCCAGCAGACCGGACAGGGAACTAGCCAAAAACATTCAGTACTTC. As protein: CASRPDRELAKNIQYF.

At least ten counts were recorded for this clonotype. Here the CDR3 reads CASSPWSGELFF. The DNA for the CDR3 is TGTGCCAGCAGTCCATGGTCCGGGGAGCTGTTTTTT. V is TRBV7-2 and J is TRBJ2-2, with D unresolved. The germline V gene encodes CDR1 SGHTA and CDR2 FQGNSA. V was pared by 6 bases and J by 6 bases, with 8 bases between. The CDR3 runs 12 residues.

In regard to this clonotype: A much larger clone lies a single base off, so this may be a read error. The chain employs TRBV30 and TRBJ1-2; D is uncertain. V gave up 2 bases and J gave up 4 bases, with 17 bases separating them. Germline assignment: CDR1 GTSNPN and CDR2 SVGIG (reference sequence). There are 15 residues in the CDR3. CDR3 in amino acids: CAWSHQRRPTYGYTF. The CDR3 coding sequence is TGTGCCTGGAGTCATCAGCGGAGACCCACCTATGGCTACACCTTC.

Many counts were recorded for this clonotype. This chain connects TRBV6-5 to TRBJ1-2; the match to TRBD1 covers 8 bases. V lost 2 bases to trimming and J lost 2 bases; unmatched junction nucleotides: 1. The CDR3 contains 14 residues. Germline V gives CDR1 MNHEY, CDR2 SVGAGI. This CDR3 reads CASSYAGGNYGYTF. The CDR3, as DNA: TGTGCCAGCAGTTACGCAGGGGGCAACTATGGCTACACCTTC.

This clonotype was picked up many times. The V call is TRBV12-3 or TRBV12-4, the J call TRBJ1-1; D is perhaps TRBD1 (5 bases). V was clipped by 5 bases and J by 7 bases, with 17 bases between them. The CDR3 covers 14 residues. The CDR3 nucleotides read TGTGCCAGCAGTCCCCCCCCGATGGGGGGTGAAGCTTTCTTT. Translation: CASSPPPMGGEAFF.

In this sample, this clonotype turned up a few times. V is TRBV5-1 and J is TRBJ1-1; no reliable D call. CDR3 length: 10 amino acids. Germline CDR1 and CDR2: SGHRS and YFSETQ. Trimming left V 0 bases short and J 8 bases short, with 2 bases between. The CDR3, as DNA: TGCGCCAGCAGCTTGGTAGAAGCTTTCTTT. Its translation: CASSLVEAFF.

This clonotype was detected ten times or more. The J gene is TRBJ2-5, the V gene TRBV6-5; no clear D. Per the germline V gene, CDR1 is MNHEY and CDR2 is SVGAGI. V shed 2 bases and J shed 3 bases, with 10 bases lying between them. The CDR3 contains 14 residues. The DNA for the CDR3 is TGTGCCAGCAGTTACGTAAGCAGAGAAGAGACCCAGTACTTC. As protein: CASSYVSREETQYF.

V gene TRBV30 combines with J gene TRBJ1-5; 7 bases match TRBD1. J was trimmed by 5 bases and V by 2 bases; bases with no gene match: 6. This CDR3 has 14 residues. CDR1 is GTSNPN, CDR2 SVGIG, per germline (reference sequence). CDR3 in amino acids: CAWSFSQGDQPQHF. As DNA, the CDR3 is TGTGCCTGGAGTTTCAGTCAGGGGGATCAGCCCCAGCATTTT. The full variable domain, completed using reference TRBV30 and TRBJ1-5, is SQTIHQWPATLVQPVGSPLSLECTVEGTSNPNLYWYRQAAGRGLQLLFYSVGIGQISSEVPQNLSASRPQDRQFILSSKKLLLSDSGFYLCAWSFSQGDQPQHFGDGTRLSIL.

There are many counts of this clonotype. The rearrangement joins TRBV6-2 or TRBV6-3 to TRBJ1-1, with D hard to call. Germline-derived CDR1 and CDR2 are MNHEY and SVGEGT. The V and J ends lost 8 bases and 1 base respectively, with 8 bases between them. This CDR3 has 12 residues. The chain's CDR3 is CASEDPNTEAFF. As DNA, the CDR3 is TGTGCCAGCGAGGACCCGAACACTGAAGCTTTCTTT.

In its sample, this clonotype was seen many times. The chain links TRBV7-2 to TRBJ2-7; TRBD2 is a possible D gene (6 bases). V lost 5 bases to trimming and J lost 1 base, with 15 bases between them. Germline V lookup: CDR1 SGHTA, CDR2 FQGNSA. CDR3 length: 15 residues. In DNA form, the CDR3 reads TGTGCCAGCAGCCTTGGGGCTAGCGAGTCCTACGAGCAGTACTTC. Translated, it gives CASSLGASESYEQYF.

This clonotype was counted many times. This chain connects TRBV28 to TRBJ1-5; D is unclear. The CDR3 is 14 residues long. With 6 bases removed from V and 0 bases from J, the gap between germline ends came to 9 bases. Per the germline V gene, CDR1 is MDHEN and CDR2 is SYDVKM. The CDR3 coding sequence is TGTGCCAGCAGGGCAGCATATAGCAATCAGCCCCAGCATTTT. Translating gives CASRAAYSNQPQHF. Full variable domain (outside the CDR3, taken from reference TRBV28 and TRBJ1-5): DVKVTQSSRYLVKRTGEKVFLECVQDMDHENMFWYRQDPGLGLRLIYFSYDVKMKEKGDIPEGYSVSREKKERFSLILESASTNQTSMYLCASRAAYSNQPQHFGDGTRLSIL.

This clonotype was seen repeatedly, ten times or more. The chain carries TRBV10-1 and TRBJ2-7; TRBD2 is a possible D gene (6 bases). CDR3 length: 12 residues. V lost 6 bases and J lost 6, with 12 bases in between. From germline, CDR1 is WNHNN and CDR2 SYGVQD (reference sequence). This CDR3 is CASSRGSSEQYF. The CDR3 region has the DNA TGCGCCAGCAGCCGGGGGAGCTCCGAGCAGTACTTC.

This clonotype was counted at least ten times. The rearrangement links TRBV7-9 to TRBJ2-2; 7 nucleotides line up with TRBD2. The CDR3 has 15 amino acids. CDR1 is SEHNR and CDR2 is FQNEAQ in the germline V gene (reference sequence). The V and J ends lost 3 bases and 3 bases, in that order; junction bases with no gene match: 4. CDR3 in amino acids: CASSLASGDTGELFF. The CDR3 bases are TGTGCCAGCAGCTTGGCTAGCGGTGACACCGGGGAGCTGTTTTTT.

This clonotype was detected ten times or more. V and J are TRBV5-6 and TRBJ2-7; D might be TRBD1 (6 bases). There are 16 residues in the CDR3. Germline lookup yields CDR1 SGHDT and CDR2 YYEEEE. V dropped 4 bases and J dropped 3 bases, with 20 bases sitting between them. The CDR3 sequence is CASSPWDTGSRYEQYF. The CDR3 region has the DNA TGTGCCAGCAGCCCGTGGGACACCGGCTCCCGCTACGAGCAGTACTTC.